A selection of T cell receptor beta chains follows, all from one sample in a study of identical twins. MiXCR was run by TCRdb on the 5' RACE reads, yielding one entry per CDR3 protein. This table has approximately 890,000 distinct CDR3 sequences, around 12% appearing once. The sample was also reused in another study, on yellow fever vaccine responses in identical twins.

The specimen sequenced was PBMCs. The source is a woman aged 18-29 years in good health. Both conserved end residues are part of each CDR3. The order of the fields is V gene, clone size, J gene, D gene, CDR3 protein, CDR3 DNA. The D gene is left open where the match is weak. Where a row states a size, it is once, few, many or the class of an expanded clone; other rows omit it.

TRBV7-3	.	TRBJ2-2	.	CASSFYSTGELFF	TGTGCCAGCAGCTTTTACAGCACCGGGGAGCTGTTTTTT
TRBV6-1	few	TRBJ2-7	.	CASSERGRDEQYF	TGTGCCAGCAGTGAAAGGGGTCGGGACGAGCAGTACTTC
TRBV9	many	TRBJ2-5	TRBD2	CASSSRLAGYQETQYF	TGTGCCAGCAGCTCAAGACTAGCGGGGTACCAAGAGACCCAGTACTTC
TRBV27	.	TRBJ1-4	.	CASSPLEGFSEKLFF	TGTGCCAGCAGCCCACTGGAGGGGTTCAGTGAAAAACTGTTTTTT
TRBV7-9	.	TRBJ2-2	.	CASSTSGFGELFF	TGTGCCAGCAGCACCTCTGGATTCGGGGAGCTGTTTTTT
TRBV11-1	.	TRBJ2-2	TRBD2	CASSSPLTSGTSNTGELFF	TGTGCCAGCAGCTCCCCGTTGACTAGCGGGACCTCGAACACCGGGGAGCTGTTTTTT
TRBV5-1	few	TRBJ2-1	.	CASSLAVAGKAFRFF	TGCGCCAGCAGCTTGGCCGTAGCAGGGAAGGCCTTTCGGTTCTTC
TRBV5-1	many	TRBJ2-7	TRBD1	CASSLDGTGMGKPYEQYF	TGCGCCAGCAGCTTGGATGGGACAGGGATGGGGAAACCCTACGAGCAGTACTTC
TRBV12-3/TRBV12-4	many	TRBJ2-1	.	CASSLALSYSYNEQFF	TGTGCCAGCAGTTTAGCGCTGTCGTATTCCTACAATGAGCAGTTCTTC
TRBV2	few	TRBJ2-5	TRBD1	CASTYAGTGIAETQYF	TGTGCCAGCACATACGCCGGGACAGGCATTGCAGAGACCCAGTACTTC
TRBV27	many	TRBJ2-1	.	CASSRVAGEQFF	TGTGCCAGCAGTCGGGTTGCGGGTGAGCAGTTCTTC
TRBV23-1	.	TRBJ1-6	.	CASRRPMSSYNSPLHF	TGCGCCAGCAGACGACCAATGAGCTCCTATAATTCACCCCTCCACTTT
TRBV29-1	many	TRBJ2-1	.	CSVEGRLYNEQFF	TGCAGCGTTGAAGGACGGCTATACAATGAGCAGTTCTTC
TRBV18	.	TRBJ1-5	.	CASSPGSDQPQHF	TGTGCCAGCTCTCCGGGGAGCGATCAGCCCCAGCATTTT
TRBV24-1	.	TRBJ2-1	.	CATSDLREGNEQFF	TGTGCCACCAGTGATTTGCGGGAAGGCAATGAGCAGTTCTTC
TRBV2	few	TRBJ2-5	.	CASSQEGGGFETQYF	TGTGCCAGCTCCCAAGAAGGAGGGGGTTTTGAGACCCAGTACTTC